The rows below give T cell receptor beta chains drawn from one sample of a study of blood T cell repertoires in COVID-19. TCRdb keeps only in-frame clones here, not all; method: immunoSEQ multiplex PCR. This sample has 390,000 or so clones; 80% to 90% occur once, and the top ten carry approximately 1%. Sequencing was done on a sample of PBMCs or T cells enriched from blood (not recorded which). The receptors were gathered from a man aged 18 to 29 who had recovered from COVID-19. Both conserved end residues are part of each CDR3. The D gene is left open where the match is weak. Clone size is given for some rows only: seen once, a few or many times, or a class if the clone is expanded.

abundance,v_gene,d_gene,len,j_gene,CDR3nt,CDR3aa
NA,TRBV2,TRBD1,13,TRBJ1-2,TGTGCCAGCAGTGGACAGGGTGACTATGGCTACACCTTC,CASSGQGDYGYTF
NA,TRBV28,NA,15,TRBJ2-7,TGTGCCAGTTTTGGGTCCGGACAGAGGGCCTACGAGCAGTACTTC,CASFGSGQRAYEQYF
NA,TRBV5-4,TRBD1,15,TRBJ2-7,TGTGCCAGCAGTTTGGGTACAGGGGGCTCCTACGAGCAGTACTTC,CASSLGTGGSYEQYF
NA,TRBV27,TRBD1,15,TRBJ1-3,TGTGCCAGCAGCGCAAGGGGGACAGGGGGAAACACCATATATTTT,CASSARGTGGNTIYF
NA,TRBV28,NA,11,TRBJ2-3,TGTGCCAGTAGAGCCACAGATACGCAGTATTTT,CASRATDTQYF
once,TRBV3-1/TRBV3-2,TRBD1,15,TRBJ1-2,TGTGCCAGCAGTCAATCGACAGGGGGCGCCTATGGCTACACCTTC,CASSQSTGGAYGYTF
NA,TRBV3-1/TRBV3-2,NA,12,TRBJ1-2,TGTGCCAGCAGTCAGAAAACCTATGGCTACACCTTC,CASSQKTYGYTF
NA,TRBV9,TRBD2,15,TRBJ2-1,TGTGCCAGCAGCTGGGGCGGGGGGAGAAGTGATGAGCAGTTCTTC,CASSWGGGRSDEQFF
NA,TRBV4-2,TRBD1,16,TRBJ1-1,TGTGCCAGCAGCCAAGATTTAGGGGGCGCTTTTGGTGAAGCTTTCTTT,CASSQDLGGAFGEAFF
NA,TRBV18,TRBD1,15,TRBJ2-7,TGTGCCAGCTCACCCCCGGGACAGGTCTCCTACGAGCAGTACTTC,CASSPPGQVSYEQYF
NA,TRBV2,NA,13,TRBJ1-2,TGTGCCAGCAGTGTAGGACAGCGCTATGGCTACACCTTC,CASSVGQRYGYTF
once,TRBV5-1,TRBD1,15,TRBJ1-6,TGCGCCAGCAGCTTACGACAGGGAGGCAATTCACCCCTCCACTTT,CASSLRQGGNSPLHF
NA,TRBV24-1,TRBD2,15,TRBJ2-7,TGTGCCACCAGTGGTTCGAGCGGGAGCGGGTACGAGCAGTACTTC,CATSGSSGSGYEQYF
NA,TRBV10-3,NA,12,TRBJ2-3,TGTGCCATCAGCGGGACTGCGGATACGCAGTATTTT,CAISGTADTQYF
NA,TRBV28,TRBD1,15,TRBJ2-7,TGTGCCAGCCATGGAGGACCTACAGGGGCTCGTGAGCAGTACTTC,CASHGGPTGAREQYF
NA,TRBV28,NA,13,TRBJ1-2,TGTGCCAGCAGCCTGCGTGGGGGCGCTGGCTACACCTTC,CASSLRGGAGYTF
NA,TRBV7-6,NA,15,TRBJ1-6,TGTGCCAGCAGTCCAATCCCAGGGGATAATTCACCCCTCCACTTT,CASSPIPGDNSPLHF
NA,TRBV5-1,TRBD2,19,TRBJ2-1,TGCGCCAGCAGCCCGGAGGGTAGCGGGGGCCTAAGCTCCTACAATGAGCAGTTCTTC,CASSPEGSGGLSSYNEQFF
NA,TRBV4-1,TRBD2,15,TRBJ2-3,TGCGCCAGCAGCCAAATGGCGGGGGGCACAGATACGCAGTATTTT,CASSQMAGGTDTQYF
NA,TRBV28,NA,11,TRBJ1-1,TGTGCCAGCAGCCAAAGGGGGGAAGCTTTCTTT,CASSQRGEAFF
NA,TRBV7-6,TRBD2,19,TRBJ2-3,TGTGCCAGCAGCTTCTTTAGTGGCCACGGCGGGGGGGGCACAGATACGCAGTATTTT,CASSFFSGHGGGGTDTQYF
few,TRBV4-1,NA,14,TRBJ1-2,TGCGCCAGCAGCCCCCGAGAAGGGCGGGATGGCTACACCTTC,CASSPREGRDGYTF
NA,TRBV3-1/TRBV3-2,NA,11,TRBJ1-3,TGTGCCAGCAGCCCAGGAAACACCATATATTTT,CASSPGNTIYF
NA,TRBV7-8,NA,15,TRBJ1-6,TGTGCCAGCAGCTTAGCAGCCAGGCCCGATTCACCCCTCCACTTT,CASSLAARPDSPLHF